This TCR beta chain was retrieved from a study of Tregs in tolerant kidney transplant recipients (dated by TCRdb to between 2019 and 2020). A note on the overall study: For bulk CFSE mixed lymphocyte reactions, CFSE-labeled recipient PBMCs were cocultured for under seven days with irradiated donor PBMCs, after which the cells were stained for CD3/CD4/CD8 and FACS-sorted. Several methods of expanding Tregs specific for an allogeneic donor were compared by TCRbeta repertoire sequencing in a few healthy controls. The study used TCRbeta sequencing to identify donor-specific regulatory T cells before combined kidney and bone marrow transplantation, then tracked those cells after transplant.

Blood from healthy controls was obtained either from healthy volunteers or as purchased buffy coats. Healthy control blood was processed to PBMCs with a Ficoll density gradient and then cryopreserved, whereas patient PBMCs were collected both before and after transplant. Genomic DNA was extracted from sorted cells with the QIAGEN DNeasy Blood and Tissue Kit for TCRbeta CDR3 sequencing. High-throughput TCRbeta CDR3 sequencing, including PCR amplification with bias correction and internal controls, was performed commercially through immunoSEQ. For the original study's pipeline: A unique productive TCRbeta sequence was defined by the CDR3 nucleotide sequence when primers matched, and otherwise by the CDR3 amino acid sequence together with the Vbeta and Jbeta genes. Sequences were defined as donor-reactive when expanded at least 5-fold in CFSE-low cells versus unstimulated cells and present at a frequency of at least 0.01% in CFSE-low cells. Repertoire divergence was quantified by Jensen-Shannon divergence calculated from the top 100 TCRbeta sequences ranked by frequency. For samples with multiple sequencing runs, sorting error was corrected in each run separately before the runs were combined. This is the immuneACCESS table as TCRdb keeps it, with only in-frame sequences that have V and J called. A part of the clones is gone; compared with another copy, unresolved V genes explain less than half, and the rest is unexplained. V, J and clone size are taken as reported in that table, and D and trimming were inferred from the DNA itself. This sample is represented by approximately 8,700 clones; approximately 46% of them were singletons. 5.4% of the sample is held by the ten biggest clonotypes.

In its sample, this clone comes out as medium-sized (0.01 to 0.1%). Which antigen it targets is not known. Base-call qualities are not available, and no considerably larger clone is one nucleotide away. Overall results and qualifications from the work: Expanding Tregs with activated donor B cells appeared to identify the most biologically relevant and donor-specific TCRbeta repertoire. Biological reproducibility was not examined directly, but technical replication error appeared to be minimal. The study was limited by small patient numbers, and the findings need validation in larger populations and under other immunosuppression protocols.

CDR1 and CDR2 are read off the germline V gene (reference sequence) as SEHNR and FQNEAQ. The CDR3 contains 15 residues, cysteine and phenylalanine counted. The DNA shown is the 45-base CDR3, in frame from base 1. A distance of 11 bases separates the germline ends of V and J, which lose 5 bases and 0 bases respectively. This receptor chain uses TRBV7-9 and TRBJ2-4, with the D gene too uncertain to name. Sequencing used CD4+ T cells from blood cultured with allogeneic cells. The sequence came from a human donor in good health. The CDR3 region has the sequence CASSRMRLAKNIQYF. The DNA reads as follows: TGTGCCAGCAGCCGGATGCGGCTAGCCAAAAACATTCAGTACTTC.